Below, 6 T cell receptor beta chains from the same sample are listed, as sequenced in a study of blood T cell repertoires in COVID-19. Profiling relied on immunoSEQ multiplex PCR, and the TCRdb table lists in-frame clones only, not all of them. Here the sample spans about 240,000 clones, roughly 80% being singletons. The sequenced material came from peripheral blood. The receptors come from a woman aged 80 or older with acute or convalescent COVID-19.

The gene calls are TRBV10-3 and TRBJ1-6, with 8 bases aligning to TRBD1. Germline CDR1 ENHRY, CDR2 SYGVKD. This CDR3 is 13 amino acids long. V lost 11 bases to trimming and J lost 7 bases; unmatched junction nucleotides: 7. CDR3 nucleotides: TGTGCCTCTGGACAGGGTGGCAATTCACCCCTCCACTTT. Amino acid sequence: CASGQGGNSPLHF.

The V gene is TRBV4-1, the J gene TRBJ2-3; 12 nucleotides agree with TRBD2. The V segment lost 4 bases and the J segment 5 bases; nucleotides outside the gene matches: 7. The length of the CDR3 is 16 residues. CDR1 MGHRA and CDR2 YSYEKL come from the germline V gene. CDR3 in amino acids: CASSPGLAGLGDTQYF. CDR3 nucleotides: TGCGCCAGCAGCCCCGGACTAGCGGGGTTGGGAGATACGCAGTATTTT.

V and J are TRBV6-5 and TRBJ2-3; weak D call: TRBD1 (6 bases). The CDR3 consists of 14 residues. CDR1 is MNHEY and CDR2 is SVGAGI in the germline V gene. V was cut by 6 bases and J by 4 bases, with 14 bases left in between. The CDR3 loop is CASSRTGYADTQYF. The CDR3 nucleotides are TGTGCCAGCAGCAGAACAGGGTACGCAGATACGCAGTATTTT.

The gene calls are TRBV19 and TRBJ2-1; 7 nucleotides line up with TRBD1. The CDR3 has 15 amino acids. With V trimmed by 5 bases and J by 0 bases, 4 bases remained unmatched. Looked up from germline, CDR1 is LNHDA and CDR2 is SQIVND (reference sequence). The CDR3 loop is CASSLDRSSYNEQFF. DNA of the CDR3: TGTGCCAGTAGTTTGGACAGGAGCTCCTACAATGAGCAGTTCTTC.

This chain uses TRBV3-1 (or the pseudogene TRBV3-2) with TRBJ2-2; unclear D gene. The CDR3 spans 12 residues. CDR1 is LGHDT, CDR2 YNNKEL, per germline (reference sequence). The V and J ends lost 4 bases and 5 bases respectively, with 5 bases between them. The DNA of the CDR3 is TGTGCCAGCAGCCGCGGAACCGGGGAGCTGTTTTTT. It translates to CASSRGTGELFF.

The chain combines TRBV11-2 with TRBJ2-2; 7 bases are shared with TRBD1. V dropped 1 base and J dropped 7; count of bases not matched to a gene: 6. There are 15 residues in the CDR3. Germline V gives CDR1 SGHAT, CDR2 FQNNGV. The DNA of the CDR3 is TGTGCCAGCAGCTTAGGCCTCCAGGGGGTCGGGGAGCTGTTTTTT. The encoded protein is CASSLGLQGVGELFF.